What follows are 24 T cell receptor beta chains derived from one specimen sequenced in a study of cytomegalovirus exposure and HLA in healthy donors. Use of 60 Vbeta and 13 Jbeta primers characterized the PCR. The data were produced by immunoSEQ multiplex PCR, yet TCRdb's version contains in-frame clones alone and is incomplete. The repertoire holds about 150,000 clones, roughly 83% seen once, with roughly 8% in the top ten. The specimen sequenced was PBMCs. Receptors were obtained from a man aged 25-40 years in good health and CMV-seropositive.

The gene calls are TRBV27 and TRBJ2-1; D might be TRBD2 (6 bases). The CDR3 is 15 residues long. Trimming took off 2 bases at V and 8 bases at J, with 16 bases between the two ends. Germline CDR1 and CDR2: MNHEY and SMNVEV (reference sequence). DNA for the CDR3: TGTGCCAGCAGTTTAATAGTTAGGGGAGGCGATGAGCAGTTCTTC. Translation gives CASSLIVRGGDEQFF.

This chain links TRBV7-2 with TRBJ2-5; D possibly corresponds to TRBD2 (5 bases). The CDR3 extends over 14 amino acids. Germline V gene lookup returns CDR1 SGHTA and CDR2 FQGNSA. V was pared by 1 base and J by 0 bases, with 6 bases between. In DNA form, the CDR3 reads TGTGCCAGCAGCTTAGGAGGGAACCAAGAGACCCAGTACTTC. Translating gives CASSLGGNQETQYF.

The gene calls are TRBV28 and TRBJ1-5, with 8 bases aligning to TRBD1. The CDR3 contains 13 residues. Germline V CDR1 and CDR2: MDHEN, SYDVKM. J lost 4 bases, V lost 6 bases, and 2 bases had no gene match. CDR3 bases: TGTGCCAGCAGAAACAGGGGGAATCAGCCCCAGCATTTT. Translated, it gives CASRNRGNQPQHF.

The chain is built from TRBV7-9 and TRBJ1-2; 7 bases align to TRBD1. The CDR3 runs 15 residues. V dropped 5 bases and J dropped 7; count of bases not matched to a gene: 13. Germline CDR1 SEHNR, CDR2 FQNEAQ (reference sequence). Written as DNA, the CDR3 is TGTGCCAGCAGCCCTATGTATCCGGGACAGCCTGGCTACACCTTC. Protein: CASSPMYPGQPGYTF.

The chain carries TRBV4-1 and TRBJ1-1; no firm D call. V was shortened by 0 bases and J by 13 bases, with 12 bases between the two germline ends. The CDR3 totals 12 residues. Germline loops: CDR1 MGHRA, CDR2 YSYEKL. The CDR3 bases are TGCGCCAGCAGCCAAGATAGATTAGAGCGTTTCTTT. This encodes CASSQDRLERFF.

The chain recombines TRBV28 with TRBJ1-1; D remains unclear. The germline V gene encodes CDR1 MDHEN and CDR2 SYDVKM. The CDR3 totals 14 residues. Between the trimmed V and J ends, which lost 5 bases and 0 bases, there was a span of 10 bases. As DNA, the CDR3 is TGTGCCAGCAGTGACATGGTCTTGAACACTGAAGCTTTCTTT. Its protein is CASSDMVLNTEAFF.

This clone appeared a few times. The chain recombines TRBV15 with TRBJ1-5; D unclear. CDR1 and CDR2 (germline): LNHNV, YYDKDF (reference sequence). CDR3 length equals 15 residues. Deletions cut 1 base from V and 0 bases from J, with 7 bases between. CDR3 amino acids: CATSRGRASNQPQHF. DNA for the CDR3: TGTGCCACCAGCAGAGGGAGGGCTAGCAATCAGCCCCAGCATTTT.

This clone appeared a single time. This chain joins TRBV28 and TRBJ2-1, with a weak D call TRBD2 (5 bases). V lost 7 bases and J 10 bases, leaving 17 bases between the germline ends. Germline V CDR1 and CDR2: MDHEN, SYDVKM. This CDR3 region has 13 residues. The CDR3 DNA reads TGTGCCAGCACAACGGGGTCTGGTGTCGAGCAGTTCTTC. Protein product: CASTTGSGVEQFF. The whole variable domain, remainder taken from reference TRBV28 and TRBJ2-1, is DVKVTQSSRYLVKRTGEKVFLECVQDMDHENMFWYRQDPGLGLRLIYFSYDVKMKEKGDIPEGYSVSREKKERFSLILESASTNQTSMYLCASTTGSGVEQFFGPGTRLTVL.

The chain carries TRBV7-2 and TRBJ2-7; D unclear. V dropped 4 bases and J dropped 2 bases, with 9 bases sitting between them. CDR3 size: 13 residues. Germline V lookup: CDR1 SGHTA, CDR2 FQGNSA. DNA for the CDR3: TGTGCCAGCAGCTCATACTATACCTACGAGCAGTACTTC. Encoded protein: CASSSYYTYEQYF.

This clone was detected only once. The chain links TRBV9 to TRBJ2-7; 14 bases agree with TRBD2. CDR1 is SGDLS and CDR2 is YYNGEE in the germline V gene. V was clipped by 3 bases and J by 2 bases; unmatched bases: 7. The CDR3 contains 17 residues. CDR3 sequence reads: CASSGTSGGRNTYEQYF. CDR3 DNA sequence: TGTGCCAGCAGCGGGACTAGCGGGGGGCGGAACACCTACGAGCAGTACTTC.

V usage is TRBV5-6 and J usage is TRBJ2-7; tentatively, D is TRBD1 (5 bases). Germline CDR1 is SGHDT and CDR2 is YYEEEE. This CDR3 has 13 residues. Trimming removed 2 bases from V and 5 bases from J, with 11 bases in between. DNA for the CDR3: TGTGCCAGCAGCTTAACAGGTATAAACGAGCAGTACTTC. It yields the protein CASSLTGINEQYF.

The V and J genes are TRBV5-8 and TRBJ2-7; 9 nucleotides match TRBD1. V was clipped by 0 bases and J by 4 bases; unmatched bases: 17. Germline CDR1 SGHTS, CDR2 YDEGEE. This CDR3 is 19 amino acids long. CDR3 amino acids: CASSLEPPTGGGWVYEQYF. Here the CDR3 DNA reads TGTGCCAGCAGCTTGGAACCCCCGACAGGGGGTGGGTGGGTATACGAGCAGTACTTC.

This chain joins TRBV5-1 and TRBJ2-2; 11 bases are shared with TRBD2. J gave up 1 base and V 4 bases, and 3 bases lay outside the gene matches. This CDR3 spans 16 amino acids. Per the germline V gene, CDR1 is SGHRS and CDR2 is YFSETQ. As DNA, the CDR3 is TGCGCCAGCAGCCCTGGGACTAGCGGGAACACCGGGGAGCTGTTTTTT. Translated, it gives CASSPGTSGNTGELFF.

CDR3 residues: CATSRVPQRVADTDTQYF. The CDR3 region has the DNA TGTGCCACCAGCAGAGTGCCGCAAAGGGTAGCGGACACAGATACGCAGTATTTT. The J gene is TRBJ2-3, the V gene TRBV15; D may be TRBD2 (6 bases). Germline V gives CDR1 LNHNV, CDR2 YYDKDF (reference sequence). V lost 1 base, J lost 2 bases, and 19 bases lay in between. The CDR3 runs 18 residues.

The rearrangement links TRBV10-3 to TRBJ1-3; no firm D call. The CDR3 spans 15 residues. The germline gives CDR1 ENHRY, CDR2 SYGVKD. V was trimmed by 4 bases and J by 5 bases, leaving 15 bases between them. CDR3 in amino acids: CAISGGTSRRNTIYF. For the CDR3, the DNA is TGTGCCATCAGTGGCGGCACCTCCCGGAGAAACACCATATATTTT.

Notes on this clone: Other DNA variants within this sample encode the same CDR3. The rearrangement joins TRBV4-2 to TRBJ1-5; no clear D. The V end was cut by 4 bases, the J end by 3 bases, with 10 bases between. CDR1 LGHNA and CDR2 YNFKEQ come from the germline V gene. This CDR3 has 14 residues. The CDR3 reads CASSLPGSNQPQHF. The CDR3 DNA is TGTGCCAGCAGCCTACCGGGATCCAATCAGCCCCAGCATTTT.

The gene calls are TRBV7-2 and TRBJ2-7; D may be TRBD2 (5 bases). Trimming removed 3 bases from V and 0 bases from J, with 15 bases in between. This CDR3 is 16 amino acids long. Germline CDR1 is SGHTA and CDR2 is FQGNSA. The CDR3 spells CASSFSTQRYSYEQYF. Here the CDR3 DNA reads TGTGCCAGCAGCTTTTCTACCCAGCGGTACTCCTACGAGCAGTACTTC.

The V gene is TRBV30, the J gene TRBJ1-1, with D maybe TRBD1 (5 bases). Germline V gene lookup returns CDR1 GTSNPN and CDR2 SVGIG (reference sequence). The CDR3 consists of 14 residues. The V end lost 2 bases, the J end lost 3 bases, and 13 bases lay between the germline ends. The CDR3 bases are TGTGCCTGGAGTCGGGGCGGGGGGGACACTGAAGCTTTCTTT. It is translated as CAWSRGGGDTEAFF.

The rearrangement joins TRBV5-4 to TRBJ2-3, with TRBD2 identical over 12 bases. J lost 0 bases, V lost 3 bases, and 5 bases had no gene match. From germline, CDR1 is SGHNT and CDR2 YYREEE (reference sequence). The CDR3 extends over 17 amino acids. This CDR3 is CASSYGTSGFSTDTQYF. The CDR3 DNA reads TGTGCCAGCAGCTACGGGACTAGCGGGTTCAGCACAGATACGCAGTATTTT.

The J gene is TRBJ2-1, the V gene TRBV30; perhaps TRBD1 as D (7 bases). Germline V CDR1 and CDR2: GTSNPN, SVGIG (reference sequence). V lost 1 base and J lost 13, with 17 bases in between. This CDR3 region has 13 residues. For the CDR3, the DNA is TGTGCCTGGAGTGGGCAGGGGGGACGAATTCAGTTCTTC. It translates to CAWSGQGGRIQFF.

The chain carries TRBV9 and TRBJ2-1, with 7 positions matching TRBD2. CDR1 is SGDLS and CDR2 is YYNGEE in the germline V gene. This CDR3 contains 14 residues. J gave up 10 bases and V 0 bases, and 7 bases lay outside the gene matches. The CDR3 DNA follows: TGTGCCAGCAGCGTAGGTCTAGCGGAGGACGAGCAGTTCTTC. Translated, it gives CASSVGLAEDEQFF. Together with reference TRBV9 and TRBJ2-1, the CDR3 gives the full variable domain: DSGVTQTPKHLITATGQRVTLRCSPRSGDLSVYWYQQSLDQGLQFLIQYYNGEERAKGNILERFSAQQFPDLHSELNLSSLELGDSALYFCASSVGLAEDEQFFGPGTRLTVL.

The rearrangement links TRBV5-1 to TRBJ1-2, with TRBD1 identical over 7 bases. Germline V lookup: CDR1 SGHRS, CDR2 YFSETQ. V gave up 4 bases and J gave up 3 bases; unmatched junction bases: 6. The length of the CDR3 is 14 residues. CDR3: CASSPGTGDYGYTF. The CDR3 bases are TGCGCCAGCAGCCCGGGAACAGGGGACTATGGCTACACCTTC.

The rearrangement links TRBV11-1 to TRBJ2-5; TRBD2 aligns across 8 bases. The CDR3 contains 17 residues. From germline, CDR1 is SGHAT and CDR2 FQDESV (reference sequence). With 0 bases clipped from V and 2 bases from J, the junction kept 8 bases outside the gene matches. The CDR3 reads CASSLALPGLGQETQYF. The CDR3, as DNA: TGTGCCAGCAGCTTAGCCCTACCGGGACTAGGACAAGAGACCCAGTACTTC.

The rearrangement joins TRBV5-4 to TRBJ1-1; 9 bases match TRBD1. Germline CDR1 and CDR2: SGHNT and YYREEE (reference sequence). Unmatched junction bases numbered 16, after V lost 3 bases and J lost 7 bases. CDR3 length: 17 amino acids. DNA for the CDR3: TGTGCCAGCAGCTCTTACCGCCTCGGGACAGGGAGGCTTGAAGCTTTCTTT. It yields the protein CASSSYRLGTGRLEAFF.